This T cell receptor (beta chain) originates from a study of CD8+CD57+ T cells in acquired aplastic anemia. All patients picked for sequencing had shown, by flow cytometry, an expansion of CD8+CD57+ cells. Worth noting for this clonotype: Its antigen is unidentified.

Germline V gene lookup returns CDR1 WSHSY and CDR2 SAAADI. The CDR3 runs 14 residues. V lost 3 bases to trimming and J lost 7 bases; unmatched junction nucleotides: 4. Study findings and constraints: Patients and controls shared roughly 30 CD8+ CDR3 sequences, which appeared highly expressed in patients and within their immunodominant clones.

Both TCR beta VDJ combination and CDR3 sequence profiling were carried out. Genomic DNA was the template for this profiling. TCRdb re-called the reads with MiXCR, one entry per CDR3 protein. Among some 150,000 distinct CDR3 sequences, about 48% were seen once, and the ten largest hold roughly 12%. The chain employs TRBV10-2 and TRBJ2-1; TRBD1 agrees at 9 bases. Sequencing was carried out using sorted CD4+, CD8+, or CD8+CD57+ T cells (not recorded which) from PBMCs. The clonotype was recovered from a human donor with aplastic anemia. CDR3 DNA sequence: TGCGCCAGCAGTGATACAGGGGGCCGGAATGAGCAGTTCTTC. Translated: CASSDTGGRNEQFF.